The 24 T cell receptor beta chains below come from one sample, sequenced in a study of shared clonotypes between healthy human individuals. Clones were read by immunoSEQ multiplex PCR, and TCRdb kept only the in-frame ones, dropping some. The profile shows some 2,400,000 clones, roughly 95% of them singletons. Sequenced material: naive CD4+ T cells sorted from blood. Subset given: CD45RA+ positively selected. Receptors originate from a man younger than 35 in good health.

The chain couples TRBV6-6 to TRBJ2-3, with TRBD2 identical over 11 bases. Germline trimming cut 8 bases from V and 6 bases from J; bases unmatched to any gene: 13. The CDR3 has 16 residues. Per the germline V gene, CDR1 is MNHNY and CDR2 is SVGAGI (reference sequence). The CDR3 protein is CASATSGERLPDTQYF. The CDR3 DNA reads as TGTGCCAGCGCGACTAGCGGGGAACGCTTACCTGATACGCAGTATTTT.

A note on this clone: The same CDR3 arises from other DNA sequences in this sample as well. The chain couples TRBV5-1 to TRBJ2-7, with 11 positions matching TRBD1. Per germline, CDR1 SGHRS and CDR2 YFSETQ. With 3 bases clipped from V and 2 bases from J, the junction kept 1 base outside the gene matches. This CDR3 is 14 amino acids long. CDR3 protein: CASSSDRGPYEQYF. The DNA for the CDR3 is TGCGCCAGCAGCTCGGACAGGGGGCCCTACGAGCAGTACTTC. Looking up the rest from reference TRBV5-1 and TRBJ2-7 gives the full variable domain: KAGVTQTPRYLIKTRGQQVTLSCSPISGHRSVSWYQQTPGQGLQFLFEYFSETQRNKGNFPGRFSGRQFSNSRSEMNVSTLELGDSALYLCASSSDRGPYEQYFGPGTRLTVT.

As for this clone: The sample has other DNA sequences that encode this CDR3 too. The chain couples TRBV5-1 to TRBJ1-3; D gene uncertain. Germline V gene sequence: CDR1 SGHRS, CDR2 YFSETQ. Deletions cut 4 bases from V and 0 bases from J, with 5 bases between. This CDR3 has 13 amino acids. The CDR3 nucleotides are TGCGCCAGCAGCCCTTACTCTGGAAACACCATATATTTT. Amino acids: CASSPYSGNTIYF.

V is TRBV4-3 and J is TRBJ1-3; TRBD1 agrees at 10 bases. Germline values: CDR1 LGHNA, CDR2 YSLEER. The V segment lost 1 base and the J segment 5 bases; nucleotides outside the gene matches: 8. The CDR3 totals 17 residues. The CDR3 is CASSQGEPGQGRNTIYF. The CDR3 region has the DNA TGCGCCAGCAGCCAAGGGGAACCGGGACAGGGGCGAAACACCATATATTTT.

Note on this clone: The identical CDR3 is also encoded by other nucleotide sequences in the sample. The rearrangement uses TRBV10-3 and TRBJ2-7, with D perhaps matching TRBD1 or TRBD2 (5 bases each). Germline V lookup: CDR1 ENHRY, CDR2 SYGVKD. Trimming left V 3 bases short and J 2 bases short, with 8 bases between. The CDR3 spans 13 residues. CDR3 in amino acids: CAISDGTPYEQYF. The CDR3 DNA is TGTGCCATCAGTGATGGGACCCCCTACGAGCAGTACTTC.

V gene TRBV6-5 combines with J gene TRBJ1-2; D may be TRBD1 (6 bases). V lost 8 bases and J lost 5, with 12 bases in between. CDR3 length: 12 residues. CDR1 and CDR2 from the germline V gene are MNHEY and SVGAGI. The CDR3 reads CASRQESYGYTF. For the CDR3, the DNA is TGTGCCAGCCGACAGGAGTCGTATGGCTACACCTTC.

The rearrangement uses TRBV19 and TRBJ1-4; 7 nucleotides line up with TRBD1. CDR1 and CDR2 from the germline V gene are LNHDA and SQIVND (reference sequence). The CDR3 runs to 15 residues. The V gene end was trimmed by 8 bases and the J gene end by 7 bases; junction bases not matched to a gene: 13. This CDR3 reads CASRRGSNLGEKLFF. DNA of the CDR3: TGTGCCAGTCGCAGGGGGTCAAATCTTGGTGAAAAACTGTTTTTT.

This chain joins TRBV5-1 and TRBJ1-5; TRBD1 might be the D (5 bases). The V and J ends lost 4 bases and 3 bases respectively, with 14 bases between them. CDR3 size: 15 residues. Germline V gene sequence: CDR1 SGHRS, CDR2 YFSETQ. The CDR3 sequence: CASSAYGDPNQPQHF. CDR3 coding DNA: TGCGCCAGCAGCGCGTATGGGGACCCCAATCAGCCCCAGCATTTT.

This chain connects TRBV7-3 to TRBJ2-6; 13 nucleotides match TRBD2. The CDR3 extends over 17 amino acids. The germline gives CDR1 SGHTA, CDR2 FQGTGA. V lost 3 bases and J lost 1; bases outside the gene matches: 0. In DNA form, the CDR3 reads TGTGCCAGCAGCTTGGGACTAGCGGGGTCTGGGGCCAACGTCCTGACTTTC. Its protein is CASSLGLAGSGANVLTF.

The chain uses TRBV6-1 and TRBJ2-1; 15 positions agree with TRBD2. The ends lost 7 bases at V and 9 bases at J; junction bases unmatched: 4. Germline V gene sequence: CDR1 MNHNS, CDR2 SASEGT. The CDR3 has 14 residues. The CDR3, as DNA: TGTGCCAGCACGGGGACTAGCGGGAGGAGTGAGCAGTTCTTC. Translating it yields CASTGTSGRSEQFF.

The chain recombines TRBV4-1 with TRBJ2-7; 9 positions match TRBD2. V dropped 8 bases and J dropped 1; count of bases not matched to a gene: 15. CDR3 length equals 17 residues. Germline assignment: CDR1 MGHRA and CDR2 YSYEKL. The CDR3: CASSVVHAGGTSYEQYF. CDR3 coding DNA: TGCGCCAGCTCCGTGGTCCATGCGGGAGGGACTTCCTACGAGCAGTACTTC.

The rearrangement joins TRBV6-1 to TRBJ1-3; 7 nucleotides agree with TRBD1. Germline CDR1 and CDR2: MNHNS and SASEGT. CDR3 size: 15 residues. The trim removed 6 bases at V and 3 bases at J, leaving 8 bases unmatched. DNA of the CDR3: TGTGCCAGCAGCGTGACAGGGTTCAATGGAAACACCATATATTTT. This sequence encodes CASSVTGFNGNTIYF.

V gene TRBV14 combines with J gene TRBJ2-7; 7 positions match TRBD1. There are 16 residues in the CDR3. From germline, CDR1 is SGHDN and CDR2 FVKESK. V lost 1 base, J lost 4 bases, and 10 bases stayed unmatched. Here the CDR3 reads CASSQVATGEHYEQYF. Here the CDR3 DNA reads TGTGCCAGCAGCCAAGTAGCAACAGGGGAACATTACGAGCAGTACTTC.

The V gene is TRBV30, the J gene TRBJ2-3; 10 nucleotides line up with TRBD2. This CDR3 is 14 amino acids long. The V gene's germline CDR1 is GTSNPN and CDR2 SVGIG (reference sequence). With 3 bases clipped from V and 4 bases from J, the junction kept 4 bases outside the gene matches. The DNA of the CDR3 is TGTGCCTGGAGAGCGGGGGGGAGCCCAGATACGCAGTATTTT. Amino acid sequence: CAWRAGGSPDTQYF.

The chain combines TRBV19 with TRBJ1-3, with D perhaps TRBD1 (6 bases). The CDR3 is 15 residues long. The V end was cut by 5 bases, the J end by 3 bases, with 14 bases between. CDR1 is LNHDA and CDR2 is SQIVND in the germline V gene (reference sequence). The CDR3 loop is CASSYGGGDGNTIYF. CDR3 DNA: TGTGCCAGTAGTTACGGCGGGGGCGATGGAAACACCATATATTTT.

In its sample, this clone was seen once. The chain carries TRBV5-4 and TRBJ1-6, with D uncertain. With 3 bases removed from V and 6 bases from J, the gap between germline ends came to 4 bases. CDR1 and CDR2 (germline): SGHNT, YYREEE (reference sequence). This CDR3 comprises 12 residues. Here the CDR3 reads CASSSPNSPLHF. CDR3 bases: TGTGCCAGCAGCTCACCTAATTCACCCCTCCACTTT. Together with reference TRBV5-4 and TRBJ1-6, the CDR3 gives the full variable domain: ETGVTQSPTHLIKTRGQQVTLRCSSQSGHNTVSWYQQALGQGPQFIFQYYREEENGRGNFPPRFSGLQFPNYSSELNVNALELDDSALYLCASSSPNSPLHFGNGTRLTVT.

This clone was seen a few times. J is TRBJ1-2 and V is TRBV6-5; 7 bases are shared with TRBD1. J gave up 9 bases and V 7 bases, and 8 bases lay outside the gene matches. Per the germline V gene, CDR1 is MNHEY and CDR2 is SVGAGI. The CDR3 is 12 residues long. CDR3 DNA sequence: TGTGCCAGCACCGACAGGGCGGGTAGCTACACCTTC. Its protein product is CASTDRAGSYTF.

The chain combines TRBV5-5 with TRBJ2-7; 8 bases agree with TRBD2. Trimming at V came to 2 bases and at J to 2 bases, leaving 3 bases not matched to a gene. CDR3 size: 14 residues. Germline CDR1 SGHKS, CDR2 YYEKEE (reference sequence). Here the CDR3 DNA reads TGTGCCAGCAGCTTCGAGCGGGGGCCCTACGAGCAGTACTTC. This encodes CASSFERGPYEQYF.

This rearrangement joins TRBV30 to TRBJ2-7; D gene uncertain. The germline CDR1 and CDR2 sequences are GTSNPN and SVGIG (reference sequence). This CDR3 is 13 amino acids long. V lost 2 bases to trimming and J lost 2 bases, with 10 bases between them. The CDR3 is CAWSRSKAYEQYF. The CDR3 DNA sequence: TGTGCCTGGAGTCGGAGTAAAGCCTACGAGCAGTACTTC.

The chain carries TRBV9 and TRBJ1-2; D remains unclear. V lost 3 bases and J lost 4, with 10 bases in between. Germline V CDR1 and CDR2: SGDLS, YYNGEE. There are 13 residues in the CDR3. The CDR3 DNA reads TGTGCCAGCAGCGCCCAAGTGGGCTATGGCTACACCTTC. Translated, it gives CASSAQVGYGYTF.

The J gene is TRBJ1-2, the V gene TRBV5-6, with 7 bases that match TRBD1. Unmatched junction bases numbered 3, after V lost 3 bases and J lost 4 bases. The CDR3 consists of 13 residues. CDR1 and CDR2 from the germline V gene are SGHDT and YYEEEE. CDR3 sequence: CASSSPGGYGYTF. The CDR3 DNA reads as TGTGCCAGCAGCTCACCAGGGGGCTATGGCTACACCTTC.

The chain is built from TRBV6-5 and TRBJ2-3; D uncertain. There are 13 residues in the CDR3. V lost 6 bases and J 4 bases, leaving 11 bases between the germline ends. Germline-derived CDR1 and CDR2 are MNHEY and SVGAGI. The CDR3 loop reads CASRPVAPDTQYF. The DNA for the CDR3 is TGTGCCAGCAGGCCAGTCGCACCAGATACGCAGTATTTT.

This clone showed up just once. The chain recombines TRBV9 with TRBJ2-3, with 9 bases that match TRBD2. The CDR3 is 16 residues long. Germline CDR1 reads SGDLS; CDR2 reads YYNGEE. Unmatched junction bases numbered 9, after V lost 0 bases and J lost 7 bases. The CDR3 here is CASSVGAAGGLNTQYF. The CDR3 region has the DNA TGTGCCAGCAGCGTAGGGGCGGCGGGAGGGTTGAATACGCAGTATTTT.

CDR3 coding DNA: TGTGCCAGCAGTGTAAGGAGTGGCACAGATACGCAGTATTTT. Translating gives CASSVRSGTDTQYF. The V gene is TRBV2, the J gene TRBJ2-3, with unresolved D. V gave up 4 bases and J gave up 1 base, with 9 bases separating them. CDR3 length: 14 amino acids. From germline, CDR1 is SNHLY and CDR2 FYNNEI. The full variable domain, its missing parts supplied by reference TRBV2 and TRBJ2-3, is EPEVTQTPSHQVTQMGQEVILRCVPISNHLYFYWYRQILGQKVEFLVSFYNNEISEKSEIFDDQFSVERPDGSNFTLKIRSTKLEDSAMYFCASSVRSGTDTQYFGPGTRLTVL.